The entry below gives a single T cell receptor (beta chain) sequence along with its context. The source of the sample is a study of T cells in Graves' hyperthyroidism and ophthalmopathy. Graves' hyperthyroidism qualified as stable when ophthalmopathy did not progress within 18 months. TCR beta CDR3 sequences were amplified from RNA transcripts. TCR CDR3 regions were first amplified by RT-PCR with HTBI primers. TCRdb ran MiXCR on the multiplex PCR reads and lists one entry per CDR3 protein. Here the sample spans about 620,000 distinct CDR3 sequences, about 17% being singletons. The CDR3 spans 13 residues. Germline V gives CDR1 SGHDN, CDR2 FVKESK. Trimming stripped 1 base from V and 7 bases from J, with 8 bases between.

The sample was blood. The source of this sequence is a woman in her 30s with Graves' hyperthyroidism. The V gene is TRBV14, the J gene TRBJ2-1, with D unresolved. CDR3 loop: CASSQGLRNEQFF. The CDR3 DNA sequence: TGTGCCAGCAGCCAAGGACTCCGGAATGAGCAGTTCTTC.